This T cell receptor beta chain was obtained from a study of T cell responses to AZD1222 COVID-19 vaccine (dated by TCRdb to about 2021). Looking at the study overall: Because spike-specific TCR depth and breadth did not differ between the two schedules, AZD1222 recipients who got a second dose at roughly 4 weeks were pooled with those who got a second dose at roughly 12 weeks. Trial participants were enrolled into age subgroups of 18-55, 56-69 and 70-plus years, which contained about 150, 28 and 57 TCR-sequenced participants, respectively. TCR sequencing covered more than 230 trial participants: approximately 200 given two doses of AZD1222 and approximately 26 given two doses of MenACWY control vaccine. Points the paper makes about the study in general: Only six or seven AZD1222 recipients were SARS-CoV-2 seropositive at baseline, limiting conclusions about previously exposed vaccinees. In the small 56-69-year group, the increase in depth fell short of significance, most likely because of low power. Vaccine-associated CD4 TCRs spanned the whole spike protein, with dominant responses in regions 160-218 and 743-854. Epitopes outside the regions mutated in the B.1.351 and B.1.1.7 variants were reportedly recognized by nearly half of the unique spike-specific TCRs. Participants were mostly white British and included more females than males, and it was suggested by the authors that clonal diversity may have been underestimated. A significant rise in spike-specific TCR breadth and depth was observed after two AZD1222 doses relative to day 0 and relative to MenACWY recipients. Because no day 14 peak-response samples were available, the repertoires could be characterized only after the peak T cell response.

The time point label of this sample denotes: baseline before first vaccination. Vaccinee samples were obtained from the UK trials COV001 and COV002, which included a single-blind randomized controlled phase 2/3 trial of AZD1222 (ChAdOx1 nCoV-19) in healthy adults. For TCRbeta chain sequencing, PBMC samples from trial participants were taken at day 0 and at day 28 after the second dose. CDR1 and CDR2, per the germline V gene, are MGHRA and YSYEKL. There are 12 amino acids in the CDR3, from cysteine to phenylalanine inclusive. Of all the DNA, just the CDR3 is kept, 36 bases in frame from base 1. V and J lose 0 bases and 8 bases, and a span of 7 bases separates them. The CDR3 regions of human TCRbeta chains were subjected to immunosequencing. As for the authors' bioinformatics: TCRs in the repertoires were compared against a reference library of SARS-CoV-2-specific TCRs that had been generated with the MIRA antigen-specificity platform. Breadth was defined as the fraction of unique TCRs that were SARS-CoV-2-associated. Depth was defined as the fraction of total T cells that were SARS-CoV-2-associated. Using the MIRA data, each spike-specific TCR was assigned both to the spike region to which the TCR was reactive and to a CD4 or CD8 class. Log10-transformed breadth and depth values were compared by one-way ANOVA with Sidak's multiple comparisons tests. In TCRdb, the immuneACCESS table is reduced to in-frame sequences with V and J assigned. These tables do not hold every clone; where another copy was compared, an unresolved V gene accounts for under half, and the others remain unexplained. Clone size and the V and J calls come from that table; the DNA yielded D and trimming. The sample contains 120,000 or so clones, less than 95% of them found a single time. In total, the top ten clones hold 5% to 6.5% of the sample.

As to this clone: Its specific antigen is unknown. Base qualities are not provided; no much larger clone lies one nucleotide away.

The chain joins TRBV4-1 to TRBJ1-2; no D segment can be confidently identified. The source was peripheral blood, collected on day 0 of AZD1222 vaccination. The source of this sequence is an adult in good health. Here is the DNA: TGCGCCAGCAGCCAAGAAGCAGGAGGCTACACCTTC. It translates to CASSQEAGGYTF.